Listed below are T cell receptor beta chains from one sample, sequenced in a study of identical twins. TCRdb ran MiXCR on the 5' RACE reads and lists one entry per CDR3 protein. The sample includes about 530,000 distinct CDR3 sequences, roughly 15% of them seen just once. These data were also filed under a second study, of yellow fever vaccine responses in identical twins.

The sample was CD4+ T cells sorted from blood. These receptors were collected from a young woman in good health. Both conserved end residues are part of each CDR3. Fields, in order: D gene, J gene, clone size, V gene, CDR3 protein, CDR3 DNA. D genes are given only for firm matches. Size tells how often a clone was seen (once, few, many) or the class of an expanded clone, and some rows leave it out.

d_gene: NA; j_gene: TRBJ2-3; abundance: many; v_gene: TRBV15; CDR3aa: CATRPQGNTDTQYF; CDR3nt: TGTGCCACCAGGCCACAGGGCAATACAGATACGCAGTATTTT
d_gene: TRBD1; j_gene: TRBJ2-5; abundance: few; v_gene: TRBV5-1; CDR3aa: CASSSGQVIQETQYF; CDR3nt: TGCGCCAGCAGTTCTGGACAGGTGATACAAGAGACCCAGTACTTC
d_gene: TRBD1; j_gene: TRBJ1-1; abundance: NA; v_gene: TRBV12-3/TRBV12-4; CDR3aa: CASSFQDRGYSEAFF; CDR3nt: TGTGCCAGCAGTTTCCAAGACAGGGGCTACTCTGAAGCTTTCTTT
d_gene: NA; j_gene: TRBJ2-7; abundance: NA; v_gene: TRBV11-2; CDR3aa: CASSYGGRGGEQYF; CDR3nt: TGTGCCAGCAGCTACGGCGGTAGAGGTGGCGAGCAGTACTTC
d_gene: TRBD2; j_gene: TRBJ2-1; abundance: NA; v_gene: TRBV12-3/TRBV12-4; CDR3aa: CASNPLGSGVGNEQFF; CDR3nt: TGTGCCAGCAACCCGTTAGGTAGCGGGGTAGGGAATGAGCAGTTCTTC
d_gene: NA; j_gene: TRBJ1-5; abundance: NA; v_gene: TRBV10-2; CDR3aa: CASSWAGTNQPQHF; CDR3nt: TGCGCCAGCAGTTGGGCGGGGACCAACCAGCCCCAGCATTTT
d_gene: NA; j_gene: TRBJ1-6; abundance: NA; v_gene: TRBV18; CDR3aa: CASSPPTNSPLHF; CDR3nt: TGTGCCAGCTCACCACCGACTAATTCACCCCTCCACTTT
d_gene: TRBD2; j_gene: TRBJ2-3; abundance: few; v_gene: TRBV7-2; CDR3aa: CASSPRGTSGADTQYF; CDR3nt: TGTGCCAGCAGCCCGCGGGGGACTAGCGGGGCAGATACGCAGTATTTT
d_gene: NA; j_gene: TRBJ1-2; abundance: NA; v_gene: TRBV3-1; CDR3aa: CASRRSDRSVGGYTF; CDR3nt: TGTGCCAGCCGAAGATCAGACAGGTCCGTTGGGGGCTACACCTTC
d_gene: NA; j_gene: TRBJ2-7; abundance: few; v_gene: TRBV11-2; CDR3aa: CASSKQGTKTYEQYF; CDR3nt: TGTGCCAGCAGCAAACAGGGAACTAAAACCTACGAGCAGTACTTC
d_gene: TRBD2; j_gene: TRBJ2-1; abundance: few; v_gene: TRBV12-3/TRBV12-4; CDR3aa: CASSRPGTSLGNEQFF; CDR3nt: TGTGCCAGCAGTCGGCCCGGGACTAGTCTCGGGAATGAGCAGTTCTTC
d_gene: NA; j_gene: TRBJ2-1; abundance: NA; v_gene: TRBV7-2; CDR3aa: CASSLYSEQFF; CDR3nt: TGTGCCAGCAGCTTATATAGTGAGCAGTTCTTC
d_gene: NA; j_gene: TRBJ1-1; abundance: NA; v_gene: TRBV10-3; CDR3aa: CAISESRLNTEAFF; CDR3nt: TGTGCCATCAGTGAGTCGAGGCTCAACACTGAAGCTTTCTTT
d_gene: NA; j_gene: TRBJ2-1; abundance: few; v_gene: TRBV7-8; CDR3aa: CASSLVLQSSYNEQFF; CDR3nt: TGTGCCAGCAGCTTAGTCCTACAAAGCTCCTACAATGAGCAGTTCTTC
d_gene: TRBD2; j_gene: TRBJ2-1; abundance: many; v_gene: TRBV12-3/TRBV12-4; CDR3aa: CASSSGLAGSYNEQFF; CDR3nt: TGTGCCAGCAGCTCCGGACTAGCGGGCTCCTACAATGAGCAGTTCTTC
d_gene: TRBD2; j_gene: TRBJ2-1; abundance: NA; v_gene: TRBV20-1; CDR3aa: CSATGTSGNEQFF; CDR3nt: TGCAGTGCTACAGGGACTAGCGGGAATGAGCAGTTCTTC
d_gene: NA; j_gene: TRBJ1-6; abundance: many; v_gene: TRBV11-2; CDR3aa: CASSFETAALALHF; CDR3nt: TGTGCCAGCAGCTTTGAAACGGCAGCTCTAGCCCTCCACTTT
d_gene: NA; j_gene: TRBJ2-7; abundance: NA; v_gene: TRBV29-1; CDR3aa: CSVVRGTHEQYF; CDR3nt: TGCAGCGTTGTTAGGGGTACCCACGAGCAGTACTTC
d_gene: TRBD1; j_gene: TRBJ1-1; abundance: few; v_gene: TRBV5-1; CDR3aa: CASSPFRGLGTEAFF; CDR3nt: TGCGCCAGCAGCCCATTCAGGGGGCTAGGGACTGAAGCTTTCTTT
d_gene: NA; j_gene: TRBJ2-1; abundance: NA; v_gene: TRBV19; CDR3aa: CASSPGTYHNEQFF; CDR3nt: TGTGCCAGTAGTCCCGGGACATACCACAATGAGCAGTTCTTC
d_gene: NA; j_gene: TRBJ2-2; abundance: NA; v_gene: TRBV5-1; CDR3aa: CASKLTATNTGELFF; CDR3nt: TGCGCCAGCAAACTGACAGCAACGAACACCGGGGAGCTGTTTTTT
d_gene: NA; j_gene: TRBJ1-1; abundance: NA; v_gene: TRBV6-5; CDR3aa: CASSYGHLNTEAFF; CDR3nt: TGTGCCAGCAGTTATGGCCACTTGAACACTGAAGCTTTCTTT
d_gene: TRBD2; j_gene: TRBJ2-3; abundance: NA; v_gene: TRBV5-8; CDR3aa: CASSPGTSGSSDTQYF; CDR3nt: TGTGCCAGCAGCCCAGGGACTAGCGGGAGTTCAGATACGCAGTATTTT
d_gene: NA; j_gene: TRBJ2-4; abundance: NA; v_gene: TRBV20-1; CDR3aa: CSARQGRYIQYF; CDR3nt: TGCAGTGCTCGTCAGGGGCGGTACATTCAGTACTTC
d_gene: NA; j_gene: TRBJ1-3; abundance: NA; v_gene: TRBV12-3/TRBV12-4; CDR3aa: CASSLLTGSGNTIYF; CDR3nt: TGTGCCAGCAGTTTACTCACAGGGTCTGGAAACACCATATATTTT
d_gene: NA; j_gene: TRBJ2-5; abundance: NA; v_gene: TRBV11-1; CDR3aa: CASSLLKFLTGEQETQYF; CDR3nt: TGTGCCAGCAGCTTACTCAAATTCTTGACGGGGGAACAAGAGACCCAGTACTTC
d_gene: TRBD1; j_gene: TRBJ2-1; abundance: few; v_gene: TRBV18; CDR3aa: CASCIERTGTGEQFF; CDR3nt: TGTGCCAGCTGCATAGAAAGGACAGGGACGGGTGAGCAGTTCTTC
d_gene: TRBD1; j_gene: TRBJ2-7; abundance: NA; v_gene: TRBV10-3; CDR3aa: CAISDPGTGNTYEQYF; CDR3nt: TGTGCCATCAGTGACCCCGGGACAGGAAATACCTACGAGCAGTACTTC
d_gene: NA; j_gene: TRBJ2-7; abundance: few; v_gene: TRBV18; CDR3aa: CASSPPESYEQYF; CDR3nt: TGTGCCAGCTCACCACCAGAGAGCTACGAGCAGTACTTC